The TCR beta chain described here comes from a study of T cell repertoires in cytomegalovirus infection. Study details: HLA-B-restricted CMV epitopes that are well studied, plus recently identified HLA-C-restricted ones, were used by the study. It was the public TCR beta signatures that indicated both CMV infection and matching HLA type. Findings and limits, study-wide: Pooled public TCR beta family frequency picked out CMV carriers with the relevant HLA. HLA-C-restricted CMV clonotypes gave the most frequent clonotype in two of eight donors.

TCRdb re-called the reads with MiXCR, one entry per CDR3 protein. This table has about 920,000 distinct CDR3 sequences, under 40% appearing once. This CDR3 contains 15 residues. The V segment lost 3 bases and the J segment 4 bases; nucleotides outside the gene matches: 5. Germline V gene data show CDR1 as KGHDR and CDR2 as SFDVKD. This clonotype has just a few counts. Its antigen is still unknown. The chain uses TRBV24-1 and TRBJ2-1, with TRBD1 matching over 7 bases. The receptor was derived from a human donor in good health (CMV status not recorded). Some clones in this sample may be carry-over from other donors' samples. The sample here was cultured CD8+ T cells from PBMCs, taken from culture after CMV antigen stimulation. The CDR3 DNA is TGTGCCACCAGTGATAGGGACAGCCAATACAATGAGCAGTTCTTC. It translates to CATSDRDSQYNEQFF.